These 22 T cell receptor beta chains were all obtained from the same sample, sequenced in a study of identical twins (dated by TCRdb to 2015 to 2016). Libraries were made using 5' RACE. TCRdb records Illumina HiSeq 2000 as the sequencer. In TCRdb, the public reads were trimmed at Q25 with fastp and aligned with MiXCR, with productive beta chains retained. Rows matching on CDR3 protein sequence are summarized as one entry with the most common DNA and genes. Within this sample are more than 200,000 distinct CDR3 sequences, with 11% to 15% of them counted one time only. Of the sample, 7% to 9.5% falls within the top ten clones. Sequenced sample: memory (CD45RO+) T cells sorted from blood. Reading the label with the study, this specimen's cell subset or site is: CD45RO+ enriched T cells. The receptors were gathered from a woman between 18 and 30 years old in good health.

This rearrangement joins TRBV9 to TRBJ2-6, with TRBD1 as a possible D gene (5 bases). The CDR3 covers 16 residues. Trimming took off 6 bases at V and 0 bases at J, with 13 bases between the two ends. CDR1 SGDLS and CDR2 YYNGEE come from the germline V gene. Here the CDR3 reads CASTRPGNSGANVLTF. CDR3 bases: TGTGCCAGCACCCGACCAGGGAACTCTGGGGCCAACGTCCTGACTTTC.

This chain links TRBV14 with TRBJ1-6, with unresolved D. Germline assignment: CDR1 SGHDN and CDR2 FVKESK. The germline V and J ends were trimmed by 3 bases and 7 bases, with 16 bases remaining between them. This CDR3 comprises 16 residues. The CDR3 protein is CASSHVIPRGNSPLHF. The CDR3 nucleotides read TGTGCCAGCAGCCACGTGATACCGAGAGGAAATTCACCCCTCCACTTT. The full variable domain, with the rest looked up from reference TRBV14 and TRBJ1-6, is EAGVTQFPSHSVIEKGQTVTLRCDPISGHDNLYWYRRVMGKEIKFLLHFVKESKQDESGMPNNRFLAERTGGTYSTLKVQPAELEDSGVYFCASSHVIPRGNSPLHFGNGTRLTVT.

This clonotype was detected only a few times. The rearrangement uses TRBV5-1 and TRBJ2-2; TRBD1 aligns across 7 bases. V was clipped by 7 bases and J by 3 bases; unmatched bases: 9. Germline lookup yields CDR1 SGHRS and CDR2 YFSETQ. The CDR3 runs 15 residues. CDR3 sequence (DNA): TGCGCCAGCGGAGACAGGGCGCCGGACACCGGGGAGCTGTTTTTT. This codes for CASGDRAPDTGELFF.

In this sample, this clonotype turned up many times. The chain combines TRBV5-1 with TRBJ2-7; D possibly corresponds to TRBD2 (5 bases). Trimming left V 1 base short and J 3 bases short, with 8 bases between. The CDR3 covers 13 residues. Germline CDR1 and CDR2: SGHRS and YFSETQ. The CDR3 bases are TGCGCCAGCAGCTTGTTCGACTACTACGAGCAGTACTTC. Translating gives CASSLFDYYEQYF.

The chain combines TRBV7-9 with TRBJ1-1; D might be TRBD1 (5 bases). There are 14 residues in the CDR3. Germline loops: CDR1 SEHNR, CDR2 FQNEAQ (reference sequence). Trimming removed 5 bases at V and 7 bases at J, with 17 bases between. The CDR3 loop reads CASSLSTGELEAFF. The CDR3 DNA is TGTGCCAGCAGCCTGTCCACGGGGGAGCTTGAAGCTTTCTTT.

This clonotype was seen only a few times. The genes are TRBV7-9 and TRBJ2-3; 7 nucleotides agree with TRBD1. The germline V gene has CDR1 SEHNR and CDR2 FQNEAQ (reference sequence). The CDR3 is 17 amino acids. Trimming removed 4 bases from V and 4 bases from J; junction bases left unmatched: 14. CDR3 coding DNA: TGTGCCAGCAGCTCCGACAGGGCTTCAACTCTGGCAGATACGCAGTATTTT. This encodes CASSSDRASTLADTQYF.

There are a few counts of this clonotype. The chain links TRBV12-3 or TRBV12-4 to TRBJ2-7; 7 bases align to TRBD1. Trimming removed 4 bases from V and 0 bases from J; junction bases left unmatched: 9. This CDR3 contains 16 residues. CDR3 loop: CASSSTGTDYSYEQYF. The CDR3 nucleotides read TGTGCCAGCAGTTCTACCGGGACAGACTACTCCTACGAGCAGTACTTC.

This clonotype turned up a few times. V gene TRBV20-1 combines with J gene TRBJ1-6, with 8 bases fitting TRBD1. CDR1 and CDR2 from the germline V gene are DFQATT and SNEGSKA (reference sequence). CDR3 length: 15 residues. J lost 10 bases, V lost 1 base, and 9 bases had no gene match. The CDR3 sequence: CSARARQGKKSPLHF. The DNA for the CDR3 is TGCAGTGCTAGAGCCAGACAGGGGAAGAAATCACCCCTCCACTTT.

This chain joins TRBV7-9 and TRBJ2-1; 9 nucleotides agree with TRBD2. CDR1 SEHNR and CDR2 FQNEAQ come from the germline V gene (reference sequence). This CDR3 has 15 residues. V lost 5 bases, J lost 7 bases, and 9 bases stayed unmatched. CDR3 in DNA: TGTGCCAGCAGCCTCTCACTAGCGGGCTCGAATGAGCAGTTCTTC. Its protein product is CASSLSLAGSNEQFF.

This clonotype was found a few times. J is TRBJ2-3 and V is TRBV29-1, with no clear D. V was shortened by 1 base and J by 1 base, with 3 bases between the two germline ends. The CDR3 contains 12 residues. CDR1 and CDR2 from the germline V gene are SQVTM and ANQGSEA. The CDR3 bases are TGCAGCGTTGAAGTGGGCACAGATACGCAGTATTTT. It specifies CSVEVGTDTQYF.

This clonotype was counted between two and nine times. The chain joins TRBV6-5 to TRBJ2-1; 9 bases align to TRBD2. Germline V gives CDR1 MNHEY, CDR2 SVGAGI. This CDR3 is 18 amino acids long. The V gene end was trimmed by 0 bases and the J gene end by 9 bases; junction bases not matched to a gene: 15. CDR3 protein: CASSYSMAPGLATGEQFF. For the CDR3, the DNA is TGTGCCAGCAGTTACTCGATGGCCCCGGGACTAGCTACGGGTGAGCAGTTCTTC.

This clonotype came up many times. The rearrangement joins TRBV12-3 or TRBV12-4 to TRBJ2-5, with 8 bases matching TRBD2. The length of the CDR3 is 15 residues. The J segment lost 4 bases and the V segment lost 3 bases, leaving 7 bases of the junction unmatched. CDR3 residues: CASSFGGVSSETQYF. For the CDR3, the DNA is TGTGCCAGCAGTTTCGGGGGGGTGTCATCAGAGACCCAGTACTTC.

This chain uses TRBV12-1 with TRBJ2-1. TRBV12-1 is a pseudogene. This CDR3 spans 12 amino acids. The CDR3 is CASSFEGIEQFF. CDR3 bases: TGTGCCAGCAGCTTTGAGGGCATTGAGCAGTTCTTC.

This clonotype has a handful of counts. The chain uses TRBV6-5 and TRBJ2-1, with a possible D match to TRBD1 (5 bases). The ends were cut back, 2 bases at V and 5 bases at J, with 19 bases in the middle. There are 17 residues in the CDR3. Germline CDR1 MNHEY, CDR2 SVGAGI. CDR3 bases: TGTGCCAGCAGTTACAAATCTTTCAGGGCTGGGGACAATGAGCAGTTCTTC. The encoded protein is CASSYKSFRAGDNEQFF.

The genes are TRBV20-1 and TRBJ2-1; D uncertain. The CDR3 runs 12 residues. The germline V and J ends were trimmed by 1 base and 10 bases, with 11 bases remaining between them. CDR1 is DFQATT and CDR2 is SNEGSKA in the germline V gene (reference sequence). CDR3 residues: CSARGAAGEQFF. Here the CDR3 DNA reads TGCAGTGCTAGAGGGGCAGCAGGCGAGCAGTTCTTC.

CDR3 amino acids: CASSYRVSYEQYF. The CDR3, as DNA: TGTGCCAGCAGTTACAGGGTTTCCTACGAGCAGTACTTC. The chain combines TRBV6-5 with TRBJ2-7; D is unresolved. Germline lookup yields CDR1 MNHEY and CDR2 SVGAGI. This CDR3 is 13 amino acids long. V was clipped by 2 bases and J by 1 base, with 6 bases between them.

This clonotype has more than one count but fewer than ten. Here the CDR3 reads CASSLTGGGEKLFF. The DNA for the CDR3 is TGTGCCAGCAGCCTAACAGGGGGGGGTGAAAAACTGTTTTTT. The chain joins TRBV12-3 or TRBV12-4 to TRBJ1-4; TRBD1 matches 8 bases. The CDR3 has 14 residues. Unmatched junction bases numbered 7, after V lost 6 bases and J lost 7 bases.

This clonotype appeared a few times. V is TRBV20-1 and J is TRBJ2-3; TRBD2 might be the D (6 bases). There are 15 residues in the CDR3. V was cut by 3 bases and J by 4 bases, with 17 bases left in between. Germline V CDR1 and CDR2: DFQATT, SNEGSKA (reference sequence). The CDR3 nucleotides are TGCAGTGCTAGCGCCGGGACTCTCGGGGCAGATACGCAGTATTTT. Translated: CSASAGTLGADTQYF.

V is TRBV20-1 and J is TRBJ1-2; the D gene is possibly TRBD1 (5 bases). The CDR3 is 13 amino acids. Germline V gene lookup returns CDR1 DFQATT and CDR2 SNEGSKA (reference sequence). The ends were cut back, 0 bases at V and 7 bases at J, with 12 bases in the middle. This CDR3 is CSARDSRAPGYTF. The CDR3 DNA follows: TGCAGTGCTAGAGATAGCAGGGCCCCTGGCTACACCTTC.

The chain is built from TRBV19 and TRBJ1-5, with D possibly TRBD1 on 5 matching bases. Germline V lookup: CDR1 LNHDA, CDR2 SQIVND (reference sequence). This CDR3 contains 12 residues. With 6 bases removed from V and 9 bases from J, the gap between germline ends came to 12 bases. CDR3: CASSPRDSPQHF. DNA of the CDR3: TGTGCCAGTAGCCCTAGGGACTCGCCCCAGCATTTT.

The chain couples TRBV7-6 to TRBJ2-1; TRBD2 matches 7 bases. Germline-derived CDR1 and CDR2 are SGHVS and FNYEAQ. Trimming removed 4 bases from V and 0 bases from J; junction bases left unmatched: 6. CDR3 length: 16 amino acids. CDR3 region: CASSSEAGISYNEQFF. The CDR3 DNA follows: TGTGCCAGCAGCTCCGAAGCGGGGATCTCCTACAATGAGCAGTTCTTC.

CDR3 sequence reads: CATSRDRSGSWYGSEQFF. Written as DNA, the CDR3 is TGTGCCACCAGCAGAGACCGGAGCGGGAGTTGGTATGGTAGTGAGCAGTTCTTC. V and J are TRBV15 and TRBJ2-1; 8 nucleotides match TRBD2. The CDR3 has 18 residues. Trimming removed 0 bases from V and 9 bases from J; junction bases left unmatched: 16. CDR1 and CDR2 (germline): LNHNV, YYDKDF (reference sequence).